This TCR beta chain is drawn from a study of PD-1 blockade in classical Hodgkin lymphoma. Study-level results: Repertoire differences lack defined causes, possibly disease activity or prior therapy.

The assay was immunoSEQ multiplex PCR, and TCRdb's table has in-frame clones only and misses some. The sample includes about 17,000 clones, about 65% of them seen just once. The ends were cut back, 4 bases at V and 4 bases at J, with 14 bases in the middle. The CDR3 length is 13 residues. Germline V gene lookup returns CDR1 SQVTM and CDR2 ANQGSEA. The time point is: cycle 4 day 1 (C4D1), after around six weeks of nivolumab. Each patient's relapse followed autologous stem cell transplantation, and brentuximab vedotin exposure varied. With regard to this clone: The antigen remains undetermined.

The receptor's source is a human donor with classical Hodgkin lymphoma. This rearrangement joins TRBV29-1 to TRBJ2-7, with D possibly matching TRBD2 (6 bases). The source material was peripheral blood mononuclear cells (PBMCs), sampled before the fourth cycle of nivolumab. CDR3 region: CSVGTGRVYEQYF. The CDR3, as DNA: TGCAGCGTTGGTACCGGGAGAGTTTACGAGCAGTACTTC.